Listed below are T cell receptor beta chains from one sample, sequenced in a study of blood T cell repertoires in COVID-19. Produced via immunoSEQ multiplex PCR; TCRdb's table is partial and in-frame only. Counted here are 95,000 to 150,000 clones, roughly four fifths occurring once; the ten biggest clones make up 9.5% to 13%. The specimen was peripheral blood. Every receptor here comes from a human donor in a cohort sampled during active COVID-19. The CDR3 runs from the conserved cysteine through the conserved F or W.

V	CDR3
TRBV12-3/TRBV12-4	CASSWDSPEKLFF
TRBV10-2	CATSYDSVYGYTF
TRBV3-1/TRBV3-2	CASSQTQGATETQYF
TRBV25-1	CASRDRTGGSSSFF
TRBV19	CASSIPGPYEQYF
TRBV7-2	CASLGGAKETQYF
TRBV6-6	CASSPFRETQYF
TRBV3-1/TRBV3-2	CASSRDREDYNEQFF
TRBV6-5	CASGRQSRDGYTF
TRBV5-1	CASSPAAGGGAVYEQFF
TRBV4-1	CASSQDDRGNLYEQYF
TRBV7-2	CASSVETSGSSYEQYF
TRBV25-1	CASSEFKGASYGYTF
TRBV5-1	CASSLWGPTDTQYF
TRBV3-1/TRBV3-2	CASSPGVEKLFF
TRBV2	CASSDGLNEQFF
TRBV6-2/TRBV6-3	CASSPRTGGVLYSNQPQHF
TRBV2	CASSEGVGRFGTQYF
TRBV6-5	CASSSSLTGVGNTIYF
TRBV13	CASKKGTSGNLYEQYF
TRBV5-1	CASSRDRVTDTQYF
TRBV19	CASSLRDRGYTF
TRBV7-7	CASSLSGQGNEQFF
TRBV6-5	CASSRQGNQPQHF
TRBV2	CASAGESTDTQYF
TRBV4-2	CASSPLLGTAGNEKLFF
TRBV7-2	CASSFPPSRGNEQFF
TRBV7-6	CASSLERWSSYNEQFF
TRBV4-3	CASSQAGANEKLFF
TRBV5-5	CASSFPLGGNYGYTF
TRBV25-1	CASSQRAGELFF
TRBV28	CASTGQRSSGNTIYF
TRBV3-1/TRBV3-2	CASSYFVFRAAGSNTEAFF
TRBV9	CASSAGVTDTQYF
TRBV5-1	CASREENYNEQFF
TRBV6-5	CASSDFRESEKLFF
TRBV27	CASSLTVRVGTEAFF
TRBV18	CASSPDRVFQNIQYF
TRBV5-4	CASSDNRVAQETQYF
TRBV7-2	CASSLVGSGGYNEQFF
TRBV7-9	CASRSSAGGPTDTQYF
TRBV3-1/TRBV3-2	CASSPPTGKNIQYF
TRBV19	CASSLRDRVGTEAFF
TRBV4-3	CASSQDHAGGLYEQYF
TRBV7-9	CASSPTARETQYF
TRBV4-1	CASSQDQGGRQPQHF
TRBV7-2	CASSLGGTWTRETQYF
TRBV27	CASSASKYSNQPQHF
TRBV28	CASSFASGGWDNEQFF
TRBV6-6	CASSNQANEKLFF
TRBV28	CASRHNRETEAFF
TRBV9	CASSVMRGPTGELFF
TRBV7-9	CASSSGPTLYEQYF
TRBV12-3/TRBV12-4	CASTLNSNQPQHF
TRBV7-2	CASSPRFGGSYEQYF
TRBV2	CASIRTSGGAGEQFF
TRBV18	CASSPPGYQETQYF
TRBV29-1	CSVPGQAYFGYTF
TRBV7-9	CASSSRSGQGINEAFF
TRBV5-4	CASSSDRNNSPLHF